The entry below describes one T cell receptor (beta chain). Repertoires were generated with immunoSEQ multiplex PCR, while TCRdb's copy carries only in-frame clones and drops some. This table has under 150,000 clones, 84% appearing once. V trimming: 10 bases; J trimming: 0 bases; junction bases outside the gene matches: 8. CDR3 length: 15 residues. From germline, CDR1 is SGHVS and CDR2 FQNEAQ. The sample belongs to a study of identifying expanded T cells in peripheral blood. Sequencing was carried out using blood. The sequence came from a person between 18 and 69 years old in good health. The V gene is TRBV7-8, the J gene TRBJ2-3, with 9 nucleotides matching TRBD2. Here the CDR3 reads CATRAGGPSTDTQYF. The CDR3 DNA sequence: TGTGCCACCCGGGCGGGGGGGCCTAGCACAGATACGCAGTATTTT.